The present entry profiles one TCR beta chain with its context. This clonotype was seen many times. Its antigen specificity is not known. Qualities for individual bases were not recorded, and no much larger clone is one base off. The sample comes from a study of response to subunit inactivated influenza vaccine (dated by TCRdb to between 2017 and 2018). Background on the whole study: To follow how T cells responded to a trivalent subunit inactivated influenza vaccine, the researchers relied on deep quantitative profiling of the T cell receptor repertoire. Broader findings and caveats from the paper: The authors proposed that each seasonal influenza vaccination may bring in only a limited number of new T cells.

The library was built by means of RT-PCR. The run used an Illumina HiSeq 2500. TCRdb trimmed the raw reads at Q25, called clones with MiXCR and kept productive beta chains. Every CDR3 protein is listed once, alongside the most common genes and DNA of its rows. For this sample the table gives about 480,000 distinct CDR3 sequences, of which 10% to 15% were detected only once. The ten largest clones take up about an eighth of the sample. This specimen's time point label, per the study, means: 45 to 50 days after influenza vaccine administration. The CDR3, cysteine through phenylalanine, is 14 amino acids long. Only the CDR3 part of the read is kept: 42 bases, read in frame from the first base. Cut back by 5 bases and 8 bases, the V and J ends lie 13 bases apart. The CDR1 and CDR2 encoded by the germline V gene (reference sequence) are LGHDT and YNNKEL.

This sample comprised PBMCs from blood, obtained more than 35 days after vaccination. The V and J genes are TRBV3-1 and TRBJ1-6, with a tentative D gene TRBD1 over 6 matching bases. The sequence was obtained from a man aged 45-60 years who received an inactivated influenza vaccine. Donor details come from another sample of the same person, matched by shared clones. The bases are TGTGCCAGCAGCTTCAGGGGAAGTGATTCACCCCTCCACTTT. Protein translation: CASSFRGSDSPLHF.